The sequence of this T cell receptor beta chain was determined in a study of T cells in tuberculosis. Findings and limits, study-wide: Using the GMM-specific repertoire gave about 86% accuracy versus over 60% with motifs.

Notes on this clone: Its antigen is currently unknown.

Assay: immunoSEQ multiplex PCR; the TCRdb copy retains only in-frame clones and omits some. Altogether about 20,000 clones are present, 85% to 90% being singletons, with the ten largest covering around 15%. The germline V gene has CDR1 MNHEY and CDR2 SVGAGI. V was pared by 2 bases and J by 8 bases, with 16 bases between. The length of the CDR3 is 16 residues. The chain couples TRBV6-5 to TRBJ1-6; no clear D gene. The clonotype was recovered from a donor between 10 and 35 years old with latent tuberculosis or without tuberculosis infection. The sequencing input was PBMCs. CDR3 DNA: TGTGCCAGCAGTTACAGGCGGCAGCGGGCCCATTCACCCCTCCACTTT. Protein sequence: CASSYRRQRAHSPLHF.